This TCR beta chain emerged from a study of chemoradiotherapy in HPV16-positive cancers. General study points: HPV-responsive T-cell expansion during chemoradiotherapy was linked to improved recurrence-free survival in HPV16-positive patients. Non-HPV-specific T cells did not expand in tumors during treatment, whereas candidate HPV-specific clones and E7-related motifs did. HPV-specific T cells were functionally defined from only two HPV16-positive patients.

This table comes from immunoSEQ multiplex PCR, and its TCRdb copy is limited to in-frame clones, with some not included. The data contain approximately 30,000 clones, 93% of them seen just once; the ten biggest clones take up roughly 18%. As regards this clone: What it binds is unknown.

V lost 4 bases and J lost 7, with 14 bases in between. This CDR3 is 13 amino acids long. The germline CDR1 and CDR2 sequences are MDHEN and SYDVKM. The receptor was derived from a human donor with HPV-associated anogenital cancer. This chain uses TRBV28 with TRBJ2-7, with D possibly matching TRBD2 (5 bases). Sequencing was performed on blood, taken from a patient who underwent chemoradiotherapy. The CDR3, as DNA: TGTGCCAGCAGTTCGGCCGGACTCCTAGAGCAGTACTTC. Amino acid sequence: CASSSAGLLEQYF.